This TCR beta chain was identified during a study of cytomegalovirus exposure and HLA in healthy donors. Study-wide findings and caveats: Sequence variants that were highly shared formed a cluster that was likely a sequencing artifact. Researchers reported that a few CMV-associated chains were confirmed in vitro as CMV antigen-specific.

The CDR3 contains 14 residues. V gave up 1 base and J gave up 7 bases, with 8 bases separating them. In germline, CDR1 is SEHNR, CDR2 FQNEAQ (reference sequence). About this clone itself: Its antigen is currently unknown.

Use of 60 Vbeta and 13 Jbeta primers characterized the PCR. Method: immunoSEQ multiplex PCR; TCRdb's copy keeps in-frame clones and lacks some. The sample consists of approximately 150,000 clones, over 70% of them appearing once. This clonotype originated in a man aged 30-40 years in good health and CMV-seropositive. The rearrangement joins TRBV7-9 to TRBJ1-6, with D unclear. The sequencing sample was made of PBMCs. The CDR3 spells CASSLGQINSPLHF. For the CDR3, the DNA is TGTGCCAGCAGCTTAGGCCAGATAAATTCACCCCTCCACTTT.